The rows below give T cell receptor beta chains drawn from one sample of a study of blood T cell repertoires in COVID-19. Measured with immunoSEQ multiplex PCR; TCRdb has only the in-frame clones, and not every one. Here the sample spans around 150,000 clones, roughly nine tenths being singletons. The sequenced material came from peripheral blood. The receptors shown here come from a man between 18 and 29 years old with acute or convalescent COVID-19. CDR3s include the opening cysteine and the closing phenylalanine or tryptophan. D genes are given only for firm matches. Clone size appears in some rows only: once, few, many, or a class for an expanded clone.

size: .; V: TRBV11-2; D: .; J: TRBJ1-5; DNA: TGTGCCAGCAGCTTAGAAGCCCCAAGCAGCAATCAGCCCCAGCATTTT; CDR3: CASSLEAPSSNQPQHF
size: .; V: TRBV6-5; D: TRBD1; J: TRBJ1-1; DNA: TGTGCCAGCAGCCCCGACAGGGACACTGAAGCTTTCTTT; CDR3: CASSPDRDTEAFF
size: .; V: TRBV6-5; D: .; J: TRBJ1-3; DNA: TGTGCCAGCAGTACCGGGTCGGGAGGAAACACCATATATTTT; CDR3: CASSTGSGGNTIYF
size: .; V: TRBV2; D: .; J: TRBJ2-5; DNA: TGTGCCAGCAGGGGGGGAGAGACCCAGTACTTC; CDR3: CASRGGETQYF
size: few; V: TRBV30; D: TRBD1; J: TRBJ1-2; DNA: TGTGCCTGGAGTAAAAGACAGGGAAGCTATGGCTACACCTTC; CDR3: CAWSKRQGSYGYTF
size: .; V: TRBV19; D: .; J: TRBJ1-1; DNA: TGTGCCAGTAGTATAGCGGAGTTCAGAAACACTGAAGCTTTCTTT; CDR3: CASSIAEFRNTEAFF
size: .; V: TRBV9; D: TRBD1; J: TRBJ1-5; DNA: TGTGCCAGCAGCCGGTCAGGGACAGACAATCAGCCCCAGCATTTT; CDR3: CASSRSGTDNQPQHF
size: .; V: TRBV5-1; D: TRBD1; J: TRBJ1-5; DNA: TGCGCCAGCAGCGTAATCCGGGACAGGGGTAATCAGCCCCAGCATTTT; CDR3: CASSVIRDRGNQPQHF
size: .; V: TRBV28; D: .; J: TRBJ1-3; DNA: TGTGCCAGCAGTCGTATCTCTGGAAACACCATATATTTT; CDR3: CASSRISGNTIYF
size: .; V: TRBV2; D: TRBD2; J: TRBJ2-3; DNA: TGTGCCAGCAGTGCTACGGGAGGGGCCATCACAGATACGCAGTATTTT; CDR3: CASSATGGAITDTQYF
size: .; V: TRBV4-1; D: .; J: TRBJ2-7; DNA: TGCGCCAGCAGCCAAAACGGACAATCCTACGAGCAGTACTTC; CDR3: CASSQNGQSYEQYF
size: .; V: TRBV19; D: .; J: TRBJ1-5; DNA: TGTGCCAGTAGTAAACAGGGTCTCGGTCAGCCCCAGCATTTT; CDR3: CASSKQGLGQPQHF
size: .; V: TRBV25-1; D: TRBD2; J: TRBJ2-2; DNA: TGTGCCACGGGACTAGCGGAGTTACCGAACACCGGGGAGCTGTTTTTT; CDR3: CATGLAELPNTGELFF
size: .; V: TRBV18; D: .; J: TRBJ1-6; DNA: TGTGCCAGCTCACTCTTGGACAGAGATAATTCACCCCTCCACTTT; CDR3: CASSLLDRDNSPLHF
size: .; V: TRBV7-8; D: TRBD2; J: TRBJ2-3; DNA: TGTGCCAGCAGCCTGGGGGTACTAGCGGTAACAGATACGCAGTATTTT; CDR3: CASSLGVLAVTDTQYF
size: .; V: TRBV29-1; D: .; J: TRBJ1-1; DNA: TGCAGCGTTTGGGCAGGGAACACTGAAGCTTTCTTT; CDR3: CSVWAGNTEAFF
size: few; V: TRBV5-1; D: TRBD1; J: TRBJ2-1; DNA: TGCGCCAGCAGCCCCGGGACAGGGGGCCCCTACAATGAGCAGTTCTTC; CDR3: CASSPGTGGPYNEQFF
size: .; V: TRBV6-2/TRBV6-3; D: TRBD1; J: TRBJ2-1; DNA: TGTGCCAGCAGTACCGGACAGGGGACGTACAATGAGCAGTTCTTC; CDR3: CASSTGQGTYNEQFF